This T cell receptor (beta chain) was observed in a study of OX40 agonist ivuxolimab in advanced cancers. This clone was recorded only once. Only in-frame clones appear in the TCRdb table, and some are missing; sequencing was by immunoSEQ multiplex PCR. The sample contains roughly 72,000 clones, 89% of which appear only once. Trimming at V came to 8 bases and at J to 10 bases, leaving 14 bases not matched to a gene. CDR3 length: 16 residues. CDR1 is SGHAT and CDR2 is FQNNGV in the germline V gene. J is TRBJ2-1 and V is TRBV11-2; TRBD2 agrees at 13 bases. Sequenced material: CD4+ or CD8+ T cells sorted from blood, taken in a trial of the OX40 agonist ivuxolimab. The source is an adult with an advanced solid tumor such as melanoma, head and neck, liver or kidney cancer. CDR3 sequence: CASSIQGGTSGKEQFF. DNA of the CDR3: TGTGCCAGCTCCATACAGGGCGGGACTAGCGGGAAAGAGCAGTTCTTC. Filled out from reference TRBV11-2 and TRBJ2-1, the complete variable domain reads EAGVAQSPRYKIIEKRQSVAFWCNPISGHATLYWYQQILGQGPKLLIQFQNNGVVDDSQLPKDRFSAERLKGVDSTLKIQPAKLEDSAVYLCASSIQGGTSGKEQFFGPGTRLTVL.